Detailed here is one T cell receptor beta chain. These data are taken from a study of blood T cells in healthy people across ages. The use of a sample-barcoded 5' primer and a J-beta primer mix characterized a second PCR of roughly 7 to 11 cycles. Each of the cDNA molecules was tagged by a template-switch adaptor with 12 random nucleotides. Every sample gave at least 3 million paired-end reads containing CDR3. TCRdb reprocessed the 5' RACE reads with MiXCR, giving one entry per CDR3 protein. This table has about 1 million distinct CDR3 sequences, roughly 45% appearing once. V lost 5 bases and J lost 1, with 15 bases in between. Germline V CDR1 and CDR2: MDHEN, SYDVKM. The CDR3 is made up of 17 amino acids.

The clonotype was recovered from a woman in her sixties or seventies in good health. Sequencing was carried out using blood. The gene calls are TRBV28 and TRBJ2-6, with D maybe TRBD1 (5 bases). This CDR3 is CASSQGQGKSGANVLTF. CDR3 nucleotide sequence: TGTGCCAGCAGTCAAGGGCAGGGTAAATCTGGGGCCAACGTCCTGACTTTC.